The TCR beta chain under discussion was sequenced for a study of blood T cell repertoires in COVID-19. Study in general: Specimens from acute and convalescent COVID-19 originated in the United States, Italy and Spain.

Per the germline V gene, CDR1 is KGHDR and CDR2 is SFDVKD. CDR3 length: 14 residues. Trimming removed 3 bases from V and 1 base from J; junction bases left unmatched: 0. Profiled with immunoSEQ multiplex PCR; TCRdb holds only in-frame clones, not every one. The sample has around 120,000 clones, about 85% seen once. Input material: peripheral blood. The chain has TRBV24-1 and TRBJ2-3; 7 positions match TRBD2. The origin of this receptor is a human donor in a cohort sampled during active COVID-19. DNA of the CDR3: TGTGCCACCAGTGATAGCGGGGGCACAGATACGCAGTATTTT. It codes for CATSDSGGTDTQYF.